This T cell receptor (beta chain) was recovered during a study of T-cell reconstitution after alpha-beta-depleted transplantation in children. Study results and caveats: Elevated TCRbeta diversity at day 60 was traced, in some patients, to surviving recipient T cells and thymic progenitors.

This clonotype has ten or more counts. As yet, its antigen is unknown. The CDR3 is 16 residues long. V was pared by 3 bases and J by 8 bases, with 19 bases between. This sample's TCRbeta library carried unique molecular identifier barcodes. One entry per CDR3 protein results from TCRdb running MiXCR on the PCR reads. The table shows over 150,000 distinct CDR3 sequences, with approximately 6.9% occurring only once. The material sequenced was PBMCs, taken before TCRalphabeta/CD19-depleted stem cell transplant. The genes are TRBV12-3 or TRBV12-4 and TRBJ2-2; maybe TRBD1 (6 bases). The clonotype originates from a boy aged 2-9 years with acute lymphoblastic leukemia, due to receive a stem cell transplant. The CDR3 nucleotides are TGTGCCAGCAGTTTTAGCTCGGTCCAGGGGCGAGGGGAGCTGTTTTTT. Amino acid sequence: CASSFSSVQGRGELFF.